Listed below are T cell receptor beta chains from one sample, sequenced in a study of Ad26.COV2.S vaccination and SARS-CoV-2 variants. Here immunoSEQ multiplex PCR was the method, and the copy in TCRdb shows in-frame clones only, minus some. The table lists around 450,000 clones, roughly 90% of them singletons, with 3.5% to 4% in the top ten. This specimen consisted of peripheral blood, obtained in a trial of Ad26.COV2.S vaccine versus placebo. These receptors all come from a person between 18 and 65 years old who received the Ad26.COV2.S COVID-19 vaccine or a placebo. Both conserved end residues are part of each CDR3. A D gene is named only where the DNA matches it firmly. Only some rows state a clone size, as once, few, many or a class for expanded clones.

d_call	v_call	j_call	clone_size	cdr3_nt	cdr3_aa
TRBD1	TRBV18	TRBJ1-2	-	TGTGCCAGCTCGCCGGGACAGACCTATGGCTACACCTTC	CASSPGQTYGYTF
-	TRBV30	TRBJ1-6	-	TGTGCCTGGAGCGATGGCCCTTATTCACCCCTCCACTTT	CAWSDGPYSPLHF
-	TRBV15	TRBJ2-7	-	TGTGCCACCAGCAGAACCGGATTATCCTACGAGCAGTACTTC	CATSRTGLSYEQYF
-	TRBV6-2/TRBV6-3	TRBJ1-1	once	TGTGCCAGCAGCCAAGGGATCACTGAAGCTTTCTTT	CASSQGITEAFF
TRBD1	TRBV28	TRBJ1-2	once	TGTGCCAGCAATTCCGGGACAGGGAGGGGCTACACCTTC	CASNSGTGRGYTF
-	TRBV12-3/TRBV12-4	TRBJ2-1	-	TGTGCCAGCAGACAGGGCTCCTACAATGAGCAGTTCTTC	CASRQGSYNEQFF
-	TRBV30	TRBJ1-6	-	TGTGCCTGGAGGGTCCGCGGAGATTCACCCCTCCACTTT	CAWRVRGDSPLHF
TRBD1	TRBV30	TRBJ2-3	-	TGTGCCTGGAGTCTGGGACAGGGGGTATCAGGCACAGATACGCAGTATTTT	CAWSLGQGVSGTDTQYF
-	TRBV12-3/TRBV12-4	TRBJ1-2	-	TGTGCCAGCGGGGCCGGGTTCTATGGCTACACCTTC	CASGAGFYGYTF
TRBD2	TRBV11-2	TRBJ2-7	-	TGTGCCAGCAGCTCGCGGGGGGACCCACGGGACGAGCAGTACTTC	CASSSRGDPRDEQYF
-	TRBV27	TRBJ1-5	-	TGTGCCAGCAGTTTCTTGGGAGGGGAGCAGCCCCAGCATTTT	CASSFLGGEQPQHF
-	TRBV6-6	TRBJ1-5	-	TGTGCCAGCAGTTACCCGGGACTCAATCAGCCCCAGCATTTT	CASSYPGLNQPQHF
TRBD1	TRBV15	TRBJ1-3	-	TGTGCCACCAGCAGAGACCGGGACAGGGGAAACACCATATATTTT	CATSRDRDRGNTIYF
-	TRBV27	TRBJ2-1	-	TGTGCCAGCACCAAGGTGGGGTCGAGCTACAATGAGCAGTTCTTC	CASTKVGSSYNEQFF
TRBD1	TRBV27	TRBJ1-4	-	TGTGCCAGCAGTTTAGCGCTCGGGACAGGGGATCCAACTAATGAAAAACTGTTTTTT	CASSLALGTGDPTNEKLFF
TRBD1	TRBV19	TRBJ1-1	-	TGTGCCAGTAGTAGCGGGACAGCCGTGACTGAAGCTTTCTTT	CASSSGTAVTEAFF
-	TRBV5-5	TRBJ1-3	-	TGTGCCAGCAGCCTACAGGGCACGGGAAACACCATATATTTT	CASSLQGTGNTIYF
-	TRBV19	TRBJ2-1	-	TGTGCCGCCGCCGGACCCTTGAGTCATGAGCAGTTCTTC	CAAAGPLSHEQFF
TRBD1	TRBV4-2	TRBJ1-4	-	TGTGCCAGCAGCCGACTGGGACAGATAGATGAAAAACTGTTTTTT	CASSRLGQIDEKLFF
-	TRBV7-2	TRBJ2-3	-	TGTGCCAGCAGCCTGAGACTACTGGATACGCAGTATTTT	CASSLRLLDTQYF
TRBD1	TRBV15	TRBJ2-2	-	TGTGCCACCAGCAGAGACTCGGGACAGTACACCGGGGAGCTGTTTTTT	CATSRDSGQYTGELFF
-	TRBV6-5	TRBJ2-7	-	TGTGCCAGCACCCCCGACAGACCCGCTGGCGAGCAGTACTTC	CASTPDRPAGEQYF
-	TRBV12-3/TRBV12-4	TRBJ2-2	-	TGTGCCAGCAGGTTAACGAACACCGGGGAGCTGTTTTTT	CASRLTNTGELFF
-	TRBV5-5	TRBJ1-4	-	TGTGCCAGCAGCTTACCCACAGGGCCTAATGAAAAACTGTTTTTT	CASSLPTGPNEKLFF
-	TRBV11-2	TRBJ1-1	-	TGTGCCAGCAGCTTAGATATCGGAAACACTGAAGCTTTCTTT	CASSLDIGNTEAFF
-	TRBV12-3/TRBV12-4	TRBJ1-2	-	TGTGCCAGCAGTTTAGTAGGGGATGGCTACACCTTC	CASSLVGDGYTF
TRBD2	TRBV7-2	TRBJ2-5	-	TGTGCCAGCAGCTTAGAAGTTGCGGGGGGGCCGTCGACGGAGACCCAGTACTTC	CASSLEVAGGPSTETQYF
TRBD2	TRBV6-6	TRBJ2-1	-	TGTGCCAGCAGTCTACCGACTAGCGGGGGGGCCAATGAGCAGTTCTTC	CASSLPTSGGANEQFF
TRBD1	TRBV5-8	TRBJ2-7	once	TGTGCCAGCAGCAATAAATACGGGACAGGGATCCCCTACGAGCAGTACTTC	CASSNKYGTGIPYEQYF
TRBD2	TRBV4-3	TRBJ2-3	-	TGCGCCAGCAGCCGCACCGGGACTACGAACACAGATACGCAGTATTTT	CASSRTGTTNTDTQYF
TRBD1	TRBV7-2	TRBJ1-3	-	TGTGCCAGCAGCTTACGACAGGGGCGAAGCTCTGGAAACACCATATATTTT	CASSLRQGRSSGNTIYF
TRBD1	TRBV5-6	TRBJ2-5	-	TGTGCCAGCAGCTTGGCTCAGGGGGATCGGGAGACCCAGTACTTC	CASSLAQGDRETQYF
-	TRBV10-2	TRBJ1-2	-	TGCGCCAGCAGTGAGTCGGTCGGCCTCCCCAATGACTATGGCTACACCTTC	CASSESVGLPNDYGYTF
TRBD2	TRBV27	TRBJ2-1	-	TGTGCCAGCAGCCCAATACTAGCGGTAGACTACAATGAGCAGTTCTTC	CASSPILAVDYNEQFF
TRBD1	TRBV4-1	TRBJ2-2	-	TGCGCCAGCAGCCAATTCCACAGGGGTACCGGGGAGCTGTTTTTT	CASSQFHRGTGELFF
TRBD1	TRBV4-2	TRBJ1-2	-	TGTGCCAGCAGCCAAGAATGGGACAGGGTCTATGGCTACACCTTC	CASSQEWDRVYGYTF
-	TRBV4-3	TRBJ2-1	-	TGCGCCAGCAGCCTTGCCTGGGGTGGTGAGCAGTTCTTC	CASSLAWGGEQFF
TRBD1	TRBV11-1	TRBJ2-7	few	TGTGCCAGCGCCGGGACAGGGGGCTGGAGCTCCTACGAGCAGTACTTC	CASAGTGGWSSYEQYF
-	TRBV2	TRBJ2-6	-	TGTGCCAGCAGTGGGGGACCCAACTCTGGGGCCAACGTCCTGACTTTC	CASSGGPNSGANVLTF
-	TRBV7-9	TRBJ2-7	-	TGTGCCAGCAGCTTAACCACGTTTGTCTTC	CASSLTTFVF
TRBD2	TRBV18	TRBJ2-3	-	TGTGCCAGCTCATTTCGAACCGGGACTAGCGGGGACCTTAGCACAGATACGCAGTATTTT	CASSFRTGTSGDLSTDTQYF
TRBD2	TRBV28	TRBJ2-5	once	TGTGCCAGCATTAGCGGGGGGCGGGGTGGCGAGACCCAGTACTTC	CASISGGRGGETQYF